This is a list of T cell receptor beta chains from one sample in a study of tumor-infiltrating lymphocytes in primary liver carcinoma. One entry per CDR3 protein, called by TCRdb with MiXCR from the multiplex PCR reads. There are hundreds of thousands of distinct CDR3 sequences in the sample; roughly 60% occur only once, and about a sixth lies in the top ten. The sequenced material came from peripheral blood. The receptors stem from a woman under 40 with primary liver carcinoma and hepatitis B virus infection. Each CDR3 is given with its conserved first and last residue. The D gene is left open where the match is weak. For some rows the clone size is stated as once, few or many, or as a class when expanded; others skip it.

clone size,V gene,J gene,D gene,CDR3 protein,CDR3 DNA
.,TRBV11-2,TRBJ2-7,.,CASSLQGWGEQYF,TGTGCCAGCAGCTTACAGGGGTGGGGCGAGCAGTACTTC
few,TRBV6-2/TRBV6-3,TRBJ1-5,.,CASPQQGCNQLRDDQPQHF,TGTGCCAGCCCACAACAGGGTTGCAATCAGCTCCGAGACGATCAGCCCCAGCATTTT
.,TRBV6-6,TRBJ2-3,TRBD2,CASSLSGNTDTQYF,TGTGCCAGCAGTTTGAGCGGGAACACAGATACGCAGTATTTT
many,TRBV6-2/TRBV6-3,TRBJ2-1,TRBD2,CASLAGGPSSHEQFF,TGTGCCAGCCTAGCGGGAGGGCCAAGCAGCCATGAGCAGTTCTTC
.,TRBV11-2,TRBJ2-7,TRBD1,CATSSGQGKGYEQYF,TGTGCCACCAGCTCCGGACAGGGTAAGGGCTACGAGCAGTACTTC
.,TRBV5-8,TRBJ2-2,.,CASRSATRRNTGELFF,TGTGCCAGCAGATCGGCGACTAGGCGAAACACCGGGGAGCTGTTTTTT
.,TRBV6-1,TRBJ2-2,TRBD2,CASSEARLAGKYGELSF,TGTGCCAGTAGTGAAGCGAGACTAGCGGGGAAGTACGGGGAGCTGTCTTTT
.,TRBV7-9,TRBJ2-1,TRBD2,CASSFKGLAEHNEQFF,TGTGCCAGCAGTTTTAAGGGACTAGCGGAACACAATGAGCAGTTCTTC
few,TRBV7-8,TRBJ1-5,TRBD1,CASSPRDSRGNQPQHF,TGTGCCAGCAGCCCCCGGGACAGTAGGGGCAATCAGCCCCAGCATTTT
few,TRBV6-1,TRBJ2-2,.,CASSESSLHTGELFF,TGTGCCAGCAGTGAATCATCACTCCACACCGGGGAGCTGTTTTTT
.,TRBV6-4,TRBJ1-2,.,CASSDGGGQAGGYTF,TGTGCCAGCAGTGACGGGGGGGGACAAGCCGGTGGCTACACCTTC
few,TRBV14,TRBJ2-1,TRBD2,CASSHQAGGSYNEQFF,TGTGCCAGCAGCCACCAAGCGGGAGGCTCCTACAATGAGCAGTTCTTC
.,TRBV7-8,TRBJ2-1,.,CASSGGGEPGNEQFF,TGTGCCAGCAGCGGGGGCGGGGAACCGGGGAATGAGCAGTTCTTC
.,TRBV11-2,TRBJ1-1,TRBD1,CATIFPGQAGETEAFF,TGTGCCACCATATTCCCCGGACAGGCGGGAGAAACTGAAGCCTTCTTT
.,TRBV6-5,TRBJ2-3,.,CASTYGLPRTDTQYF,TGTGCCAGCACTTACGGACTGCCGCGCACAGATACACAGTATTTT
many,TRBV11-2,TRBJ2-1,.,CASRRMQGGEQFF,TGTGCCAGCAGACGAATGCAAGGGGGTGAGCAGTTCTTC
.,TRBV19,TRBJ2-5,.,CASSMGETQYF,TGTGCCAGTAGTATGGGGGAGACCCAGTACTTC
.,TRBV11-2,TRBJ2-1,TRBD2,CASSLGLAPKQFF,TGTGCAAGCAGCCTGGGACTAGCGCCCAAGCAGTTCTTC
.,TRBV5-6,TRBJ2-5,.,CASSPGGNRETQYF,TGTGCCAGCAGCCCCGGAGGGAACCGAGAGACCCAGTACTTC
.,TRBV6-2/TRBV6-3,TRBJ1-2,.,CASSYRRDYGYTF,TGTGCCAGCAGTTACCGACGGGACTATGGCTACACCTTC
few,TRBV10-3,TRBJ2-7,.,CAIRGAGSGEQYF,TGTGCCATCAGAGGGGCAGGGTCTGGGGAGCAGTACTTC
.,TRBV6-5,TRBJ2-7,TRBD2,CASGGFGGVTYEQYF,TGTGCCAGCGGAGGATTTGGGGGGGTCACCTACGAGCAGTACTTC
.,TRBV21-1,TRBJ1-5,.,CASSLRTGRHQPQHF,TGTGCCAGTAGCCTCCGGACAGGGAGGCATCAGCCCCAGCATTTT
.,TRBV4-1,TRBJ2-1,TRBD2,CASSQKRTGGPNNEQFF,TGCGCCAGCAGCCAAAAGCGCACGGGAGGGCCGAACAATGAGCAGTTCTTC
many,TRBV4-2,TRBJ2-7,.,CASSQGFRTPSYEQYF,TGTGCCAGCAGCCAAGGGTTCCGGACACCTTCCTACGAGCAGTACTTC
many,TRBV6-1,TRBJ1-5,.,CASSDGAGQPQHF,TGTGCCAGCAGTGACGGGGCCGGTCAGCCCCAGCATTTT
.,TRBV29-1,TRBJ2-2,TRBD2,CSVVLAGAVGLFF,TGCAGCGTTGTCCTAGCGGGAGCCGTGGGGCTGTTTTTT
few,TRBV7-9,TRBJ2-7,.,CASSAGLNHEQYF,TGTGCCAGCAGCGCGGGCCTGAACCACGAGCAGTACTTC
few,TRBV14,TRBJ1-2,.,CASSQDRGDYGYTF,TGTGCCAGCAGCCAAGACAGGGGAGACTATGGCTACACCTTC